The rows below give T cell receptor beta chains drawn from one sample of a study of blood T cell repertoires in COVID-19. Profiling relied on immunoSEQ multiplex PCR, and the TCRdb table lists in-frame clones only, not all of them. The sample carries over 120,000 clones, around 87% recorded once. Sequenced sample: peripheral blood. These TCRs come from a woman aged 45-60 years with active or convalescent COVID-19. CDR3s include the opening cysteine and the closing phenylalanine or tryptophan. Fields, in order: CDR3 DNA, CDR3 protein, D gene, V gene, clone size, J gene. The D gene is left open where the match is weak. A row's size may be missing; if present it is once, few, many or a size class.

DNA: TGCGCCAGCAGCCAAGAGCCCGCAGGGATTGAAGCTTTCTTT
CDR3: CASSQEPAGIEAFF
D: NA
V: TRBV4-3
size: NA
J: TRBJ1-1

DNA: TGTGCCAGCAGTTACGGACTAGCGGGGGGTTACAATGAGCAGTTCTTC
CDR3: CASSYGLAGGYNEQFF
D: TRBD2
V: TRBV6-2/TRBV6-3
size: few
J: TRBJ2-1

DNA: TGTGCCAGTAGGATCGTGACAGGAGCTGAAGCTTTCTTT
CDR3: CASRIVTGAEAFF
D: NA
V: TRBV19
size: NA
J: TRBJ1-1

DNA: TGTGCCAGCAGCTCGCGGCGAGGTGGCACCGGGGAGCTGTTTTTT
CDR3: CASSSRRGGTGELFF
D: NA
V: TRBV7-3
size: NA
J: TRBJ2-2

DNA: TGTGCCAGCAGCGAGCACGGGACAGGGAACTATGGCTACACCTTC
CDR3: CASSEHGTGNYGYTF
D: TRBD1
V: TRBV6-2/TRBV6-3
size: NA
J: TRBJ1-2

DNA: TGTGCCAGCAGTTATACCCCCGGGAAAAACCGCGGCAATCAGCCCCAGCATTTT
CDR3: CASSYTPGKNRGNQPQHF
D: NA
V: TRBV6-2/TRBV6-3
size: NA
J: TRBJ1-5

DNA: TGCGCCAGCAGCCACAGGGTGGACGAGCAGTACTTC
CDR3: CASSHRVDEQYF
D: NA
V: TRBV5-1
size: NA
J: TRBJ2-7

DNA: TGTGCCAGCAGCTTAAACAGGGGGTACGAGCAGTACTTC
CDR3: CASSLNRGYEQYF
D: TRBD1
V: TRBV7-2
size: once
J: TRBJ2-7

DNA: TGTGCCAGCTCACCACGACAGGGATCCACCGGGGAGCTGTTTTTT
CDR3: CASSPRQGSTGELFF
D: TRBD1
V: TRBV18
size: NA
J: TRBJ2-2

DNA: TGTGCCAGCAGTTTCAACCGCGGCGGGACAGGGGATCGTAACTATGGCTACACCTTC
CDR3: CASSFNRGGTGDRNYGYTF
D: TRBD1
V: TRBV6-2/TRBV6-3
size: NA
J: TRBJ1-2

DNA: TGCAGTGCTAGAGTCCTCGGGGAGCTGTTTTTT
CDR3: CSARVLGELFF
D: NA
V: TRBV20-1
size: NA
J: TRBJ2-2

DNA: TGTGCCTGGGGGACAGGGATAGGGGAAAAACTGTTTTTT
CDR3: CAWGTGIGEKLFF
D: TRBD1
V: TRBV30
size: NA
J: TRBJ1-4

DNA: TGTGCCACCAGTGATTCTACGGGACAGGGGAGCAACGAGCAGTACTTC
CDR3: CATSDSTGQGSNEQYF
D: TRBD1
V: TRBV24-1
size: once
J: TRBJ2-7

DNA: TGTGCCAGCAGCCACGAGGGGGCGGGCGAGACCCAGTACTTC
CDR3: CASSHEGAGETQYF
D: TRBD1
V: TRBV3-1/TRBV3-2
size: NA
J: TRBJ2-5

DNA: TGTGCCAGCAGCGACCGGGACAGTATCTCCTACGAGCAGTACTTC
CDR3: CASSDRDSISYEQYF
D: TRBD1
V: TRBV5-5
size: NA
J: TRBJ2-7

DNA: TGTGCCAGCAGCTTTTCGTTAGGGACAGGTGACTACGAGCAGTACTTC
CDR3: CASSFSLGTGDYEQYF
D: TRBD1
V: TRBV7-8
size: NA
J: TRBJ2-7

DNA: TGTGCCTGGGTACAGGGGGCACTCTATGGCTACACCTTC
CDR3: CAWVQGALYGYTF
D: TRBD1
V: TRBV30
size: NA
J: TRBJ1-2

DNA: TGTGCCAGCAGTCTTGACAGGTCTCCTCACCCCAACAATGAGCAGTTCTTC
CDR3: CASSLDRSPHPNNEQFF
D: NA
V: TRBV27
size: NA
J: TRBJ2-1

DNA: TGTGCCAGCAGCCACCGGGACAGGGGTGGATTGGGTGGCTACACCTTC
CDR3: CASSHRDRGGLGGYTF
D: TRBD1
V: TRBV5-6
size: NA
J: TRBJ1-2

DNA: TGTGCCAGCAGCTTAGTGGTAGCAAGCTCCTATAATTCACCCCTCCACTTT
CDR3: CASSLVVASSYNSPLHF
D: NA
V: TRBV7-2
size: NA
J: TRBJ1-6